This T cell receptor beta chain is from a study of cytomegalovirus exposure and HLA in healthy donors. Study background: There were 90 million to 140 million unique TCR beta sequences, drawn from 180 million or so T cells, in an earlier analysis. General observations from the study: Later, an analysis showed that TCR beta chains associated with HLA were more clonally expanded than others that were equally common. In a later analysis, CMV-associated beta chains were mostly HLA-associated, it appeared. TCR association rates varied by HLA locus in a later analysis, with DRB1 highest and HLA-C lowest.

Note on this clone: Its antigen is currently unknown.

With 60 Vbeta and 13 Jbeta primers, the PCR was carried out. Libraries were prepared by immunoSEQ multiplex PCR; TCRdb keeps only in-frame clonotypes and omits some of them. The sample holds about 180,000 clones, around 76% seen once. This CDR3 has 15 residues. V was clipped by 3 bases and J by 4 bases; unmatched bases: 6. Germline loops: CDR1 SGHTA, CDR2 FQGTGA. The sequenced sample consisted of PBMCs. The TCR originated in a man aged 35-49 years in good health and CMV-seronegative. The chain is built from TRBV7-3 and TRBJ2-5; 9 nucleotides line up with TRBD2. Here the CDR3 DNA reads TGTGCCAGCAGCTTCGCGGGGGGGCCTGGAGAGACCCAGTACTTC. Translated, it gives CASSFAGGPGETQYF.